This entry concerns a single T cell receptor (beta chain). The sample originates from a study of shared clonotypes between healthy human individuals. In the naive CD8 group, cells lacked CD45RO and were positively selected for CCR7, so terminally differentiated effector memory CD45RA+ cells were left out. The CDR3 loop spans 15 amino acids. V dropped 5 bases and J dropped 0; count of bases not matched to a gene: 6. Germline loops: CDR1 SEHNR, CDR2 FQNEAQ (reference sequence). Sequencing was performed with immunoSEQ multiplex PCR; in TCRdb, only in-frame clones are kept and a portion is missing. The repertoire includes some 2.1 million clones, about 93% of them detected once, and over 1.5% sits in the top ten.

The sample comprised naive CD8+ T cells from PBMCs. The sequence was obtained from a man aged 18 to 29 in good health. Some clones in this sample may be carry-over from other donors' samples. The chain employs TRBV7-9 and TRBJ2-5; 7 bases map to TRBD1. The CDR3 DNA sequence: TGTGCCAGCAGCATCGGGACAGAAAACCAAGAGACCCAGTACTTC. This sequence encodes CASSIGTENQETQYF. Supplemented by reference TRBV7-9 and TRBJ2-5, the full variable domain reads DTGVSQNPRHKITKRGQNVTFRCDPISEHNRLYWYRQTLGQGPEFLTYFQNEAQLEKSRLLSDRFSAERPKGSFSTLEIQRTEQGDSAMYLCASSIGTENQETQYFGPGTRLLVL.